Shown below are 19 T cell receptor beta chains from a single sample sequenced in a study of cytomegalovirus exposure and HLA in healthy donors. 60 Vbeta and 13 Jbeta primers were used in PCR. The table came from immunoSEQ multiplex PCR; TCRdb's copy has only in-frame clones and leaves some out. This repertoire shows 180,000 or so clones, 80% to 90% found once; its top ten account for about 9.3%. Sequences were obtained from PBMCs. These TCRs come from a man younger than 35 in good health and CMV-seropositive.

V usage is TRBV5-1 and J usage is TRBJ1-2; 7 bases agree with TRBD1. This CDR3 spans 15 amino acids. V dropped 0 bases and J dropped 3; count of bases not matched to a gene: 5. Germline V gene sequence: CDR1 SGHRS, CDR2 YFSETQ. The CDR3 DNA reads TGCGCCAGCAGCTTGGATGAGGGGGCTTACTATGGCTACACCTTC. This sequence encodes CASSLDEGAYYGYTF. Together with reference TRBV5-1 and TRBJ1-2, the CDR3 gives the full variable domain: KAGVTQTPRYLIKTRGQQVTLSCSPISGHRSVSWYQQTPGQGLQFLFEYFSETQRNKGNFPGRFSGRQFSNSRSEMNVSTLELGDSALYLCASSLDEGAYYGYTFGSGTRLTVV.

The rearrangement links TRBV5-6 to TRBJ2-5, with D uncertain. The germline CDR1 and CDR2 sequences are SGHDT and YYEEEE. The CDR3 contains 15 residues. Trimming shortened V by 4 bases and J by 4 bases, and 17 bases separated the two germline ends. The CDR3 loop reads CASSQDLVGPETQYF. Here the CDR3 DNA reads TGTGCCAGCAGCCAAGACTTAGTTGGCCCAGAGACCCAGTACTTC.

The CDR3 sequence: CATSSGGLPDGTQYF. CDR3 bases: TGTGCCACCAGCAGCGGCGGCCTCCCGGATGGGACCCAGTACTTC. The V and J genes are TRBV15 and TRBJ2-5; D gene uncertain. CDR1 and CDR2 (germline): LNHNV, YYDKDF (reference sequence). This CDR3 region has 15 residues. The ends were cut back, 3 bases at V and 7 bases at J, with 18 bases in the middle.

DNA of the CDR3: TGCGCCAGCAGCTCCCTGCGGGGGCTCCCAGGAGGGGCTGAAGCTTTCTTT. This encodes CASSSLRGLPGGAEAFF. The V gene is TRBV5-1, the J gene TRBJ1-1, with D possibly being TRBD1 (6 bases). Trimming shortened V by 3 bases and J by 6 bases, and 24 bases separated the two germline ends. Germline V lookup: CDR1 SGHRS, CDR2 YFSETQ. This CDR3 is 17 amino acids long.

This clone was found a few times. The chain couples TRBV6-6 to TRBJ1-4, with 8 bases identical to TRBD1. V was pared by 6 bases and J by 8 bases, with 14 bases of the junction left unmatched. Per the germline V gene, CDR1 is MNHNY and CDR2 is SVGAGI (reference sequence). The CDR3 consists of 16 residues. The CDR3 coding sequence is TGTGCCAGCAGGTACAGGGGGACGCTAGGGAGCGAAAAACTGTTTTTT. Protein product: CASRYRGTLGSEKLFF.

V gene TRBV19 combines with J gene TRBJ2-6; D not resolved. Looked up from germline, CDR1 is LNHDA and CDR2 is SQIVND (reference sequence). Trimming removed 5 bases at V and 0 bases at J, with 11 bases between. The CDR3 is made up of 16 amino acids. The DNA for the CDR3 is TGTGCCAGTAGTTTCCTCCTCTCCTCTGGGGCCAACGTCCTGACTTTC. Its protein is CASSFLLSSGANVLTF. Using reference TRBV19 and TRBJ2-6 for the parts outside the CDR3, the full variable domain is DGGITQSPKYLFRKEGQNVTLSCEQNLNHDAMYWYRQDPGQGLRLIYYSQIVNDFQKGDIAEGYSVSREKKESFPLTVTSAQKNPTAFYLCASSFLLSSGANVLTFGAGSRLTVL.

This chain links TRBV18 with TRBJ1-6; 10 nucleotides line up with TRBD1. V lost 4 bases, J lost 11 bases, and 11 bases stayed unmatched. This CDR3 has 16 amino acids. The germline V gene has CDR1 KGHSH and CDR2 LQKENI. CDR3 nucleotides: TGTGCCAGCTCACAGCCGGGACAGGGGAGAGGGGCACCCCTCCACTTT. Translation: CASSQPGQGRGAPLHF.

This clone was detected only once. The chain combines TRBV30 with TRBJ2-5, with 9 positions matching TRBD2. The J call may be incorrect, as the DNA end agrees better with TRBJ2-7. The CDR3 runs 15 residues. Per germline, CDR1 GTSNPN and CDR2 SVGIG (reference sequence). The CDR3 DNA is TGTGCCTGGACCATTAGCGGGGGCCGGTTGGACGAGCAGTACTTC. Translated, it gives CAWTISGGRLDEQYF.

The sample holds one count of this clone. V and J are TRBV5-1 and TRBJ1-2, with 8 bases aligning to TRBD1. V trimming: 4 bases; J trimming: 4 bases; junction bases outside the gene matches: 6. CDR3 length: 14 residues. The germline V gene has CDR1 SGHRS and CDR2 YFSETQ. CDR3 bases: TGCGCCAGCAGCCCGGGGGACAGGAGCTATGGCTACACCTTC. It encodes CASSPGDRSYGYTF.

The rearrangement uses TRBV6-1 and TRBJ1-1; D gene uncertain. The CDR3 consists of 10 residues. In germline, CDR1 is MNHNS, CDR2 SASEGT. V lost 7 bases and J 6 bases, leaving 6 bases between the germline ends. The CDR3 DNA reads TGTGCCAGCATCCTTTCTGAAGCTTTCTTT. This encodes CASILSEAFF.

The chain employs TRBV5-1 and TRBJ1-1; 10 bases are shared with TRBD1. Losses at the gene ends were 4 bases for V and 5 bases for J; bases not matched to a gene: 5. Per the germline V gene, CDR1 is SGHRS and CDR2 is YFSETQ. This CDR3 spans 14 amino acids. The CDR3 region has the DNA TGCGCCAGCAGCGGGACAGGGGCCGGGACTGAAGCTTTCTTT. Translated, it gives CASSGTGAGTEAFF. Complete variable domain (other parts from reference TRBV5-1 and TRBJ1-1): KAGVTQTPRYLIKTRGQQVTLSCSPISGHRSVSWYQQTPGQGLQFLFEYFSETQRNKGNFPGRFSGRQFSNSRSEMNVSTLELGDSALYLCASSGTGAGTEAFFGQGTRLTVV.

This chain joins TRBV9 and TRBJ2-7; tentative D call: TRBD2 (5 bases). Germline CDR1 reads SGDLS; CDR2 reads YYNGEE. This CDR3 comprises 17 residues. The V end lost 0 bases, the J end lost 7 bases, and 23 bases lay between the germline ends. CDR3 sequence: CASSVGPGERGTEEQYF. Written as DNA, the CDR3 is TGTGCCAGCAGCGTAGGACCCGGGGAAAGAGGTACGGAGGAGCAGTACTTC. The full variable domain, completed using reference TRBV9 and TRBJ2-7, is DSGVTQTPKHLITATGQRVTLRCSPRSGDLSVYWYQQSLDQGLQFLIQYYNGEERAKGNILERFSAQQFPDLHSELNLSSLELGDSALYFCASSVGPGERGTEEQYFGPGTRLTVT.

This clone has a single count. For the CDR3, the DNA is TGTGCCATCAGTGCGGGTCGGGAGCAGTTCTTC. Its translation: CAISAGREQFF. The V gene is TRBV10-3, the J gene TRBJ2-1; no firm D call. CDR3 size: 11 residues. Germline V CDR1 and CDR2: ENHRY, SYGVKD. V was cut by 4 bases and J by 10 bases, with 8 bases left in between.

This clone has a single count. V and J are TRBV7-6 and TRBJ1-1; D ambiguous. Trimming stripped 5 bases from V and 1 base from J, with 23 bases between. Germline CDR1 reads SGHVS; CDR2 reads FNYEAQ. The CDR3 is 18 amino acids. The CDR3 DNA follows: TGTGCCAGCAGCCTCCAAGTCCCCCGCCTAACTTGGAACACTGAAGCTTTCTTT. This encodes CASSLQVPRLTWNTEAFF.

CDR3 sequence reads: CASSYAGQGSEKLFF. Here the CDR3 DNA reads TGTGCCAGCAGTTACGCGGGACAGGGGAGTGAAAAACTGTTTTTT. The chain recombines TRBV6-5 with TRBJ1-4; 10 bases map to TRBD1. The trim removed 2 bases at V and 7 bases at J, leaving 4 bases unmatched. This CDR3 region has 15 residues. Germline values: CDR1 MNHEY, CDR2 SVGAGI.

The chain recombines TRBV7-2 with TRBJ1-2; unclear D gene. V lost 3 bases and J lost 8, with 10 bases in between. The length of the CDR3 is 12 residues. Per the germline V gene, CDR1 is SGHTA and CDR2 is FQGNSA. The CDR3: CASSLGRSGYTF. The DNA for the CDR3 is TGTGCCAGCAGCTTGGGCCGTTCCGGCTACACCTTC.

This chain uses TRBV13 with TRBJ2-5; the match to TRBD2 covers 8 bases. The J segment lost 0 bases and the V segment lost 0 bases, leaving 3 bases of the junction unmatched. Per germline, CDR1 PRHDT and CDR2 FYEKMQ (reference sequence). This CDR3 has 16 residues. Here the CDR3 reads CASSLGGGGNQETQYF. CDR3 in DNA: TGTGCCAGCAGCTTAGGGGGCGGGGGGAACCAAGAGACCCAGTACTTC.

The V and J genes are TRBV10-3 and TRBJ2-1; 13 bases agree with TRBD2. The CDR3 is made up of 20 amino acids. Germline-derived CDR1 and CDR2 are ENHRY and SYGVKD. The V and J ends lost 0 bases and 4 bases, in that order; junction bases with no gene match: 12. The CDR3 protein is CAISESRGSRLAGGYNEQFF. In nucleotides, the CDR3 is TGTGCCATCAGTGAGTCTAGGGGCAGTAGACTAGCGGGGGGATACAATGAGCAGTTCTTC.

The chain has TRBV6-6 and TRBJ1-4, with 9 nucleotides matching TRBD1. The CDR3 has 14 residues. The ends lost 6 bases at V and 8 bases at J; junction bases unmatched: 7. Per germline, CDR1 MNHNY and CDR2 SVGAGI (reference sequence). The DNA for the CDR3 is TGTGCCAGCAGACCTTGGGGGACAGGGGAAAAACTGTTTTTT. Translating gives CASRPWGTGEKLFF.